This entry features one T cell receptor beta chain sequence. V was clipped by 5 bases and J by 4 bases; unmatched bases: 2. The CDR3 loop spans 12 amino acids. The germline V gene encodes CDR1 SGHTA and CDR2 FQGNSA. This sample was taken from a study of blood T cell repertoires in COVID-19. Measured with immunoSEQ multiplex PCR; TCRdb has only the in-frame clones, and not every one. Among roughly 440,000 clones listed, about nine tenths were seen once. Seattle patients were enrolled while actively infected and followed longitudinally. This chain links TRBV7-2 with TRBJ2-7, with 7 nucleotides matching TRBD2. Sequencing was performed on peripheral blood. The receptor was isolated from a woman between 50 and 59 years old with COVID-19, enrolled during active disease. CDR3 DNA sequence: TGTGCCAGCAGCCGGGAGGTTTACGAGCAGTACTTC. This sequence encodes CASSREVYEQYF.